This T cell receptor (beta chain) emerged from a study of T cells in Graves' hyperthyroidism and ophthalmopathy. No progression to ophthalmopathy during 18 months of follow-up defined stable disease. Many counts were recorded for this clonotype. Amplification of TCR beta CDR3 regions used RNA as the template. A first-round RT-PCR of the TCR CDR3 used the HTBI primer set. One entry per CDR3 protein, called by TCRdb with MiXCR from the multiplex PCR reads. The data contain a few hundred thousand distinct CDR3 sequences, over 15% of them seen just once; the ten biggest clones take up roughly 3.5%. Trimming took off 0 bases at V and 2 bases at J, with 14 bases between the two ends. Germline V gene data show CDR1 as DFQATT and CDR2 as SNEGSKA (reference sequence). This CDR3 has 15 amino acids.

The receptor was derived from a woman between 18 and 29 years old with Graves' hyperthyroidism. The chain recombines TRBV20-1 with TRBJ2-7; no definite D call. Sample: blood. The CDR3 region is CSARDLNEHPYEQYF. For the CDR3, the DNA is TGCAGTGCTAGAGATCTCAACGAACACCCCTACGAGCAGTACTTC.